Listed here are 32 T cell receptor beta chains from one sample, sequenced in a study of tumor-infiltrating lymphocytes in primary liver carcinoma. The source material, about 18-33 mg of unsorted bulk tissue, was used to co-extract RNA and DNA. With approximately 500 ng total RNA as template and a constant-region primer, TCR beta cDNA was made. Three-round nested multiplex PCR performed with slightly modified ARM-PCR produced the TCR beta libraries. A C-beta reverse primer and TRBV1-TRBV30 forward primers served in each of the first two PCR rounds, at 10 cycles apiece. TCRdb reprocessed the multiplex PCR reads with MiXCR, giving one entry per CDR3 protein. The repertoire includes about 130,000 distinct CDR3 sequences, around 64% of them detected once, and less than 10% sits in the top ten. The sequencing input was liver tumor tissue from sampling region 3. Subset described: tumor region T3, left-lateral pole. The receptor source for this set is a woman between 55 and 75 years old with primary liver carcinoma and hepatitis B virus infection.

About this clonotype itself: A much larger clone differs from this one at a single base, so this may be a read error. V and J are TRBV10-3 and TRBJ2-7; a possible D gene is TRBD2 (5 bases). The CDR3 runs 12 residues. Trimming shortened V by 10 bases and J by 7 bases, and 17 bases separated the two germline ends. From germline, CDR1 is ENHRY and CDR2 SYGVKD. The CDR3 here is CASMGDTGEQYF. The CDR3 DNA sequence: TGTGCCAGCATGGGAGACACGGGGGAGCAGTACTTC.

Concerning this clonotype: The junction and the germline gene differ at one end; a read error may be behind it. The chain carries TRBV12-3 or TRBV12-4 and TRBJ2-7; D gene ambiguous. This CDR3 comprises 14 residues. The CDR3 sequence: CANSLAAGSCEQYF. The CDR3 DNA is TGTGCCAACAGTTTAGCTGCTGGGTCCTGCGAGCAGTACTTC.

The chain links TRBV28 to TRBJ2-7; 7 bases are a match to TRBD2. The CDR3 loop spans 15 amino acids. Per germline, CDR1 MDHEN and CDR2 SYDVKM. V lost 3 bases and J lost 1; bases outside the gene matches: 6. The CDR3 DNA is TGTGCCAGCAGTTTCCGTCCAGCGGGATCCTACGAGCAGTACTTC. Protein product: CASSFRPAGSYEQYF.

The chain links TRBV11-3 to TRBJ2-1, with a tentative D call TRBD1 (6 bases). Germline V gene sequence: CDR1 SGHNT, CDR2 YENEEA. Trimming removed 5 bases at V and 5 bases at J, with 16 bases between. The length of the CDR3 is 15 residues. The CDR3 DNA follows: TGTGCCAGCAGCCCTATGGCAGGGGCAAACAATGAGCAGTTCTTC. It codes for CASSPMAGANNEQFF.

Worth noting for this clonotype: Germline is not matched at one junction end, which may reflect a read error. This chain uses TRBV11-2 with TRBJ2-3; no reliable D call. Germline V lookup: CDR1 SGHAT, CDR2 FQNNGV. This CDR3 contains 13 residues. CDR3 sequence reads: CAGSLEPANMLYF. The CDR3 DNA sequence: TGTGCCGGCAGCTTAGAACCAGCTAATATGCTGTATTTT.

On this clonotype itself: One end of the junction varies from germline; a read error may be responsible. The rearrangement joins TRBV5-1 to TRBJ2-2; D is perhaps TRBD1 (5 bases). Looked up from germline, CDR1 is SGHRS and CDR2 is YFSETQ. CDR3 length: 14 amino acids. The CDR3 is CAGSFRANTGELFF. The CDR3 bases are TGCGCCGGCAGCTTCAGGGCGAACACCGGGGAGCTGTTTTTT. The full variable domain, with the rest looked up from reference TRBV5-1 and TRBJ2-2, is KAGVTQTPRYLIKTRGQQVTLSCSPISGHRSVSWYQQTPGQGLQFLFEYFSETQRNKGNFPGRFSGRQFSNSRSEMNVSTLELGDSALYLCAGSFRANTGELFFGEGSRLTVL.

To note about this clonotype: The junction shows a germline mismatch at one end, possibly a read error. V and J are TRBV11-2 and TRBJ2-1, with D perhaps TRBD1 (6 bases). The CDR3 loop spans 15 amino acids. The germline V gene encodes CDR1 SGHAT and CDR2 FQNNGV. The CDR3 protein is CASNLDWAGDSERFF. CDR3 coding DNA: TGTGCCAGCAACTTAGATTGGGCAGGGGATAGTGAGCGGTTCTTC. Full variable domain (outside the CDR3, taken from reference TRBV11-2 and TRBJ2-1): EAGVAQSPRYKIIEKRQSVAFWCNPISGHATLYWYQQILGQGPKLLIQFQNNGVVDDSQLPKDRFSAERLKGVDSTLKIQPAKLEDSAVYLCASNLDWAGDSERFFGPGTRLTVL.

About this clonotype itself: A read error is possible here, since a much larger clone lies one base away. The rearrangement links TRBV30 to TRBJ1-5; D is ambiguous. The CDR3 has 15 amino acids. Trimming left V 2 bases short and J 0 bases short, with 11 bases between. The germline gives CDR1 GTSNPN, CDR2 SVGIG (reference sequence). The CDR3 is CAWSLMGYSNQPQHF. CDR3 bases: TGTGCCTGGAGTCTAATGGGTTATAGCAATCAGCCCCAGCATTTT.

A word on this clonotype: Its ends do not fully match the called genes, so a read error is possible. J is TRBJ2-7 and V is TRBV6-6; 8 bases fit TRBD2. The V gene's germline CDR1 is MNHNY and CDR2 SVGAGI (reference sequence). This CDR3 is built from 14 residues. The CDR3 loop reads CVSSSGTRTYVQYF. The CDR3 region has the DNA TGTGTCAGCAGTAGCGGGACTAGGACCTACGTGCAGTACTTC.

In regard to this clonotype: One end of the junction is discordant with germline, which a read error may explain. CDR3 sequence: CASSERRYEQYF. In nucleotides, the CDR3 is TGTGCGAGCAGTGAACGGCGTTACGAGCAGTACTTC. The chain combines TRBV6-1 with TRBJ2-7; D is uncertain. Germline values: CDR1 MNHNS, CDR2 SASEGT. The CDR3 spans 12 residues.

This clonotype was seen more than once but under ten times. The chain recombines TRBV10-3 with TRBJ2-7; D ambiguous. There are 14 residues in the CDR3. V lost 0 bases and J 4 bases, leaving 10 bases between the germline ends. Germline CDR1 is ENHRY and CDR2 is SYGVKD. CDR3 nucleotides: TGTGCCATCAGTGAGTCGGTCTTGACTTACGAGCAGTACTTC. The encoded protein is CAISESVLTYEQYF.

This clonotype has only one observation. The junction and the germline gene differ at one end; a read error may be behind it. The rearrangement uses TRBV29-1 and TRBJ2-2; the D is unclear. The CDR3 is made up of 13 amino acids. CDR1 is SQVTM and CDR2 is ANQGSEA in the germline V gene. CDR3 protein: CGVEPGNTGELFF. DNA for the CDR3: TGCGGCGTTGAACCGGGGAACACCGGGGAGCTGTTTTTT.

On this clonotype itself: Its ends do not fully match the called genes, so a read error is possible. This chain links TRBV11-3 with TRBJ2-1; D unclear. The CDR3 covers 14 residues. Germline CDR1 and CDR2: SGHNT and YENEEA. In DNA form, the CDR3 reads TGTGCCAGCAGCTTAGATAACCAAGAAGTAGAGCAGTTGTTC. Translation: CASSLDNQEVEQLF.

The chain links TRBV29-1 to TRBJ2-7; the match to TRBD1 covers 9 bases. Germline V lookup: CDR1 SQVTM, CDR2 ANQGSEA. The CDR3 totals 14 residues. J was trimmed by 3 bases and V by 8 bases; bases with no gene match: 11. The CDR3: CSTRGDREGYEQYF. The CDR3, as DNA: TGCAGCACCAGAGGGGACAGGGAGGGCTACGAGCAGTACTTC.

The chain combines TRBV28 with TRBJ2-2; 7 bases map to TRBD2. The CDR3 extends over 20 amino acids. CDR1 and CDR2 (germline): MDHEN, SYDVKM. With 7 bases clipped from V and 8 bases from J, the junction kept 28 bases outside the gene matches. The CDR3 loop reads CASTPSTSSLAEGPAGELFF. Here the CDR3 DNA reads TGTGCCAGCACCCCATCGACCTCCTCCCTAGCGGAAGGGCCGGCGGGGGAGCTGTTTTTT.

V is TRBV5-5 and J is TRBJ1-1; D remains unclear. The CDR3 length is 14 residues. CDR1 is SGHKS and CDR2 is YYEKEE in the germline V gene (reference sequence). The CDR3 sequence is CPSSFDWGNTEAFF. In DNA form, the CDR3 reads TGTCCAAGCAGCTTCGACTGGGGGAACACTGAAGCTTTCTTT. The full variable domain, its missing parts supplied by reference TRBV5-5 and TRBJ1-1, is DAGVTQSPTHLIKTRGQQVTLRCSPISGHKSVSWYQQVLGQGPQFIFQYYEKEERGRGNFPDRFSARQFPNYSSELNVNALLLGDSALYLCPSSFDWGNTEAFFGQGTRLTVV.

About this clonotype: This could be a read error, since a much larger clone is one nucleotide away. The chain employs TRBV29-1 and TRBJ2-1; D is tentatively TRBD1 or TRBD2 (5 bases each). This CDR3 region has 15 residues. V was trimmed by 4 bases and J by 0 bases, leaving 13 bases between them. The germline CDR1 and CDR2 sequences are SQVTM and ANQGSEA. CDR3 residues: CSVVGVRGSYNEQFF. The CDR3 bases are TGCAGCGTTGTGGGCGTGAGGGGCTCCTACAATGAGCAGTTCTTC.

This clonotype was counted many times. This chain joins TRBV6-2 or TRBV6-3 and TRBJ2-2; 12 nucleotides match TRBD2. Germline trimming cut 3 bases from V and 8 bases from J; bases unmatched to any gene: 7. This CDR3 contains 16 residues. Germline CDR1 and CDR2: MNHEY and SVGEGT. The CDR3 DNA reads TGTGCCAGCAGTTATCCTAGCGGGAGGGCCAAGGGGGAGCTGTTTTTT. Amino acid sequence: CASSYPSGRAKGELFF.

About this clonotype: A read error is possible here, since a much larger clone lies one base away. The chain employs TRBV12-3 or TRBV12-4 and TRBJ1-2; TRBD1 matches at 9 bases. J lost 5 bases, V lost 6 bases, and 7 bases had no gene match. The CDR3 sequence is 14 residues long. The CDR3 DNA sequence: TGTGCCAGCAGCCCGGGACAGGGCCAATATGGCTACACCTTC. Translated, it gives CASSPGQGQYGYTF.

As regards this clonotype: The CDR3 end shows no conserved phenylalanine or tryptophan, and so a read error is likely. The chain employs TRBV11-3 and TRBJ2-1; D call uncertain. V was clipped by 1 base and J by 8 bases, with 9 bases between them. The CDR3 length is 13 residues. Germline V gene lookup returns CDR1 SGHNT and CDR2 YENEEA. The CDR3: CASSLGDGDEQFL. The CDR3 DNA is TGTGCCAGCAGCTTAGGAGACGGCGATGAGCAGTTCCTC.

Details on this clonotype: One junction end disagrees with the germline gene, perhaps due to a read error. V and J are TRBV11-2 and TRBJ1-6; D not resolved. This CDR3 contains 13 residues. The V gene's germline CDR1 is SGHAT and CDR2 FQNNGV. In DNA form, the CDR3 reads TGTGCCAGCAGCTTAGATCTGGGCTCACGCCTCCACTTT. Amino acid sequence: CASSLDLGSRLHF.

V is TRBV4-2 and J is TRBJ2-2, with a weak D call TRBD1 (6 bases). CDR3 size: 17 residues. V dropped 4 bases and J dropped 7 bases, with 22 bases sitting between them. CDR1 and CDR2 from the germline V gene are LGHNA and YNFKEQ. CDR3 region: CASSPVTNSQQGGELFF. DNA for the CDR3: TGTGCCAGCAGCCCAGTCACTAACTCCCAACAGGGCGGGGAGCTGTTTTTT.

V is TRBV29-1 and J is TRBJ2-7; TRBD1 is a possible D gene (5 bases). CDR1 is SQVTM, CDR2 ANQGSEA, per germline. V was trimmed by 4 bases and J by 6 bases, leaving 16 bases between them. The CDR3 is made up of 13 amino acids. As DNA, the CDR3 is TGCAGCGTTGTGGTACAGGCAGACGGCGAGCAGTACTTC. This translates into CSVVVQADGEQYF.

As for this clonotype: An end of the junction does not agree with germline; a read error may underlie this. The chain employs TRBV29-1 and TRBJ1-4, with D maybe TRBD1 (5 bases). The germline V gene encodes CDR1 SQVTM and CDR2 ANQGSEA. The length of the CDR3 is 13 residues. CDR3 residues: CSVSRGHGIGLFF. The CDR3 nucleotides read TGTAGCGTTAGCCGAGGACATGGCATTGGACTGTTTTTT.

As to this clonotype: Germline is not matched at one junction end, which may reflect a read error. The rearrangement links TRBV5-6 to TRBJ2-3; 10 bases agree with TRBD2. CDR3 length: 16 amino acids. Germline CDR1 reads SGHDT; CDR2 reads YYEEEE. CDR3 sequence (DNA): TGTGACAGCAGCTTAGGACTAGCGGCGACCACAGATACGCAGTATTTT. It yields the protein CDSSLGLAATTDTQYF.

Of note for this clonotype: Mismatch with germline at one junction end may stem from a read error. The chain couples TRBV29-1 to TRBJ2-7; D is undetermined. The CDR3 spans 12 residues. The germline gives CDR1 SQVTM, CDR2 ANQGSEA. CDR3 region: CSVETQPYEQYF. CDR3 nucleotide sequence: TGCAGCGTTGAAACCCAACCCTATGAGCAGTACTTC.

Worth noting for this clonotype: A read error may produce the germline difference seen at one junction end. In nucleotides, the CDR3 is TGTGCCAGCAGTTCTAAAATTGGGACAGGGACCTCGTACGAGCAGCACTTC. Translating it yields CASSSKIGTGTSYEQHF. The rearrangement joins TRBV6-1 to TRBJ2-7; 9 bases are shared with TRBD1. Germline CDR1 is MNHNS and CDR2 is SASEGT. There are 17 residues in the CDR3.

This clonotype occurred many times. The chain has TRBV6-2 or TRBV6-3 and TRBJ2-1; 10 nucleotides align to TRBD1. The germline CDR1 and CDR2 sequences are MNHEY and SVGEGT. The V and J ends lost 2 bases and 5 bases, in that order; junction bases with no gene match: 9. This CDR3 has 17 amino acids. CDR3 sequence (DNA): TGTGCCAGCAGTTACCTTATAGGGGACAGGGGTCACAATGAGCAGTTCTTC. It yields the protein CASSYLIGDRGHNEQFF.

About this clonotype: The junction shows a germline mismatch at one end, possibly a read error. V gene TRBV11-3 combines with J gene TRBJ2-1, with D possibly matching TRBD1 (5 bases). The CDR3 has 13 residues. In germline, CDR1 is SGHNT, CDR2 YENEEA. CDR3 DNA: TGTGCCATCAGCCTAGGAGACAGCAATGAGCAGTTATTC. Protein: CAISLGDSNEQLF.

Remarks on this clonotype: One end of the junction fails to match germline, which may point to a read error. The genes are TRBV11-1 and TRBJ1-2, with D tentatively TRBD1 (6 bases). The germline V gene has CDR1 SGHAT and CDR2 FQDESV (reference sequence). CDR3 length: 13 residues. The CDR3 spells CVSSLGQFPGYTF. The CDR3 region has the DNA TGTGTCAGCAGCCTAGGACAGTTCCCTGGCTACACCTTC.

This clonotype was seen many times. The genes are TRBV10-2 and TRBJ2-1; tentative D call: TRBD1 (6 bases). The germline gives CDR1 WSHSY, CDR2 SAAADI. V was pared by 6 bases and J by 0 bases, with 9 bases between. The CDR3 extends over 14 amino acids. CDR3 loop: CASRDSSSYNEQFF. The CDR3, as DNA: TGCGCCAGCAGGGACAGCAGCTCCTACAATGAGCAGTTCTTC.

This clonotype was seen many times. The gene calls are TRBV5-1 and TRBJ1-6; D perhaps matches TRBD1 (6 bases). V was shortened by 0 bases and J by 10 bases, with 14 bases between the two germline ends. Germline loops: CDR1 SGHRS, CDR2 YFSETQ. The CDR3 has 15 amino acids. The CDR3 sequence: CASSLVAGAGSPLHF. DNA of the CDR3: TGCGCCAGCAGCTTGGTGGCAGGGGCCGGGTCACCCCTCCACTTT.